This T cell receptor beta chain was obtained from a study of T-cell reconstitution after alpha-beta-depleted transplantation in children. Library preparation (for TCRbeta) was performed with unique molecular identifiers. TCRdb ran MiXCR on the PCR reads and lists one entry per CDR3 protein. The sample consists of around 530,000 distinct CDR3 sequences, around a third of them appearing once. Trimming removed 3 bases from V and 3 bases from J; junction bases left unmatched: 11. CDR3 length: 16 amino acids. In germline, CDR1 is SQVTM, CDR2 ANQGSEA. The input for sequencing was PBMCs from the stem cell graft donor, taken from the stem cell graft. This TCR was recovered from a human donor who donated a stem cell graft to a child with aplastic anemia. This chain links TRBV29-1 with TRBJ1-1; TRBD1 agrees at 9 bases. The CDR3 loop is CSVDHLGQGRDTEAFF. The CDR3 DNA is TGCAGCGTTGATCACCTGGGACAGGGACGGGACACTGAAGCTTTCTTT.